Following are 3 T cell receptor beta chains from one sample sequenced in a study of cytomegalovirus exposure and HLA in healthy donors. Primers for the PCR totalled 60 Vbeta and 13 Jbeta. Here immunoSEQ multiplex PCR was the method, and the copy in TCRdb shows in-frame clones only, minus some. The table lists some 70,000 clones, approximately 80% of them singletons. Sequencing was carried out using PBMCs. All receptors derive from a human donor in good health.

The rearrangement joins TRBV5-4 to TRBJ2-3, with D possibly TRBD1 on 6 matching bases. The V end was cut by 3 bases, the J end by 3 bases, with 8 bases between. The CDR3 covers 13 residues. Germline loops: CDR1 SGHNT, CDR2 YYREEE (reference sequence). CDR3: CASSSDRTDTQYF. Here the CDR3 DNA reads TGTGCCAGCAGCTCGGACAGAACAGATACGCAGTATTTT. The full variable domain, in which reference TRBV5-4 and TRBJ2-3 provide the parts outside the CDR3, is ETGVTQSPTHLIKTRGQQVTLRCSSQSGHNTVSWYQQALGQGPQFIFQYYREEENGRGNFPPRFSGLQFPNYSSELNVNALELDDSALYLCASSSDRTDTQYFGPGTRLTVL.

The chain employs TRBV19 and TRBJ1-2; no clear D. Trimming left V 5 bases short and J 4 bases short, with 8 bases between. Germline CDR1 is LNHDA and CDR2 is SQIVND (reference sequence). There are 12 residues in the CDR3. The CDR3 spells CASSDTSYGYTF. The CDR3 DNA sequence: TGTGCCAGTAGTGATACCAGCTATGGCTACACCTTC.

This clone came up once. The chain uses TRBV28 and TRBJ1-1, with no clear D. Germline CDR1 and CDR2: MDHEN and SYDVKM. V shed 6 bases and J shed 2 bases, with 16 bases lying between them. The CDR3 is 15 amino acids. CDR3 in amino acids: CASSQFGEENTEAFF. CDR3 bases: TGTGCCAGCAGCCAGTTTGGGGAGGAAAACACTGAAGCTTTCTTT.